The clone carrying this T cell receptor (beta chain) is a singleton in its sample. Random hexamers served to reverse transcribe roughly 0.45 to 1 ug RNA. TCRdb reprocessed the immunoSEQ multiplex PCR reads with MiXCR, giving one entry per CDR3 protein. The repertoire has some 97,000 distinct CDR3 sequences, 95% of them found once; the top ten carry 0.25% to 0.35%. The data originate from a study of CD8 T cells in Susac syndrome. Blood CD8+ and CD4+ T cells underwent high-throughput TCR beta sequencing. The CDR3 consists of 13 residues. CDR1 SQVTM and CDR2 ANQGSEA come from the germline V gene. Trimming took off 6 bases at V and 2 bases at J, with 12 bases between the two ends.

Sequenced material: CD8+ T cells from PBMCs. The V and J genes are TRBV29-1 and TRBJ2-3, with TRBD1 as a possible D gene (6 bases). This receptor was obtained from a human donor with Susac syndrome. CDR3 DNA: TGCAGCGTGACCGGACAGATCACAGATACGCAGTATTTT. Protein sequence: CSVTGQITDTQYF.